These 26 T cell receptor beta chains were sequenced from one sample in a study of blood T cell repertoires in COVID-19 (TCRdb year 2020). Preparation of the library involved the immunoSEQ multiplex PCR assay. As stored in TCRdb, this immuneACCESS dataset retains in-frame rearrangements with V and J assigned. A fraction of the clones does not appear; measured against another copy, unresolved V genes explain less than half of the discrepancy, and the remainder lacks a known reason. The sample table shows 40,000 to 45,000 clones, and about 90% are seen once. The ten largest make up about a tenth of the sample. Sequencing was done on a sample of peripheral blood. The receptors were sampled from a man in his fifties with active COVID-19.

The rearrangement joins TRBV28 to TRBJ2-1, with 9 bases matching TRBD2. The junction had 12 bases not matched to a gene; V was cut back by 6 bases and J by 9 bases. Germline CDR1 is MDHEN and CDR2 is SYDVKM. The CDR3 consists of 15 residues. The CDR3 spells CASSLGASGTFEQFF. The DNA of the CDR3 is TGTGCCAGCAGCCTAGGGGCTAGCGGGACCTTTGAGCAGTTCTTC.

The chain employs TRBV11-2 and TRBJ2-7; D perhaps matches TRBD2 (5 bases). The CDR3 has 13 residues. V gave up 3 bases and J gave up 0 bases, with 6 bases separating them. Germline CDR1 SGHAT, CDR2 FQNNGV. CDR3 protein: CASSFGSSYEQYF. In DNA form, the CDR3 reads TGTGCCAGCAGCTTTGGGAGCTCCTACGAGCAGTACTTC.

This chain connects TRBV2 to TRBJ1-4; D is possibly TRBD1 (5 bases). The CDR3 is 15 amino acids. Germline V lookup: CDR1 SNHLY, CDR2 FYNNEI. V lost 1 base, J lost 0 bases, and 6 bases lay in between. The DNA of the CDR3 is TGTGCCAGCAGTGAAGGGACAACAACTAATGAAAAACTGTTTTTT. Its protein product is CASSEGTTTNEKLFF. Looking up the rest from reference TRBV2 and TRBJ1-4 gives the full variable domain: EPEVTQTPSHQVTQMGQEVILRCVPISNHLYFYWYRQILGQKVEFLVSFYNNEISEKSEIFDDQFSVERPDGSNFTLKIRSTKLEDSAMYFCASSEGTTTNEKLFFGSGTQLSVL.

The gene calls are TRBV24-1 and TRBJ2-1; 7 nucleotides line up with TRBD2. The V gene end was trimmed by 3 bases and the J gene end by 9 bases; junction bases not matched to a gene: 10. CDR1 is KGHDR and CDR2 is SFDVKD in the germline V gene. The CDR3 extends over 15 amino acids. CDR3 DNA sequence: TGTGCCACCAGTGATGTCGGAGGACTAGTAGGTGAGCAGTTCTTC. This codes for CATSDVGGLVGEQFF.

The gene calls are TRBV6-5 and TRBJ2-1; perhaps TRBD2 as D (6 bases). Germline V lookup: CDR1 MNHEY, CDR2 SVGAGI. Trimming cost V 2 bases and J 8 bases, with 16 bases left between them. The CDR3 runs 15 residues. This CDR3 is CASSYVGGNRHEQFF. The CDR3 DNA sequence: TGTGCCAGCAGTTACGTCGGCGGGAATAGGCATGAGCAGTTCTTC.

This chain joins TRBV27 and TRBJ2-7; no definite D call. Germline V gives CDR1 MNHEY, CDR2 SMNVEV (reference sequence). V lost 5 bases, J lost 4 bases, and 18 bases lay in between. CDR3 size: 15 residues. The CDR3: CASSVLDPLRYEQYF. The DNA for the CDR3 is TGTGCCAGCAGTGTGCTAGACCCCCTACGATACGAGCAGTACTTC.

This clone was observed a handful of times. V and J are TRBV5-1 and TRBJ1-4, with 9 bases aligning to TRBD1. CDR3 size: 15 residues. The germline V gene encodes CDR1 SGHRS and CDR2 YFSETQ. After removal of 4 bases from V and 5 bases from J, the junction contained 6 bases not matched to a gene. CDR3 DNA sequence: TGCGCCAGCAGCGCCACAGGGGGCGCCAATGAAAAACTGTTTTTT. It translates to CASSATGGANEKLFF.

The V gene is TRBV5-1, the J gene TRBJ2-3; D gene ambiguous. This CDR3 contains 15 residues. V lost 3 bases to trimming and J lost 0 bases, with 11 bases between them. The V gene's germline CDR1 is SGHRS and CDR2 YFSETQ. CDR3 DNA: TGCGCCAGCAGCTCCAACGCCGGGAGCACAGATACGCAGTATTTT. Translated, it gives CASSSNAGSTDTQYF.

This chain joins TRBV29-1 and TRBJ1-1, with 8 bases aligning to TRBD1. Per germline, CDR1 SQVTM and CDR2 ANQGSEA. V dropped 7 bases and J dropped 3; count of bases not matched to a gene: 10. The CDR3 is made up of 14 amino acids. CDR3 residues: CSARTGPSDTEAFF. In DNA form, the CDR3 reads TGCAGCGCCAGGACAGGGCCGTCGGACACTGAAGCTTTCTTT.

J is TRBJ1-3 and V is TRBV12-3 or TRBV12-4; no definite D call. The CDR3 covers 13 residues. The V gene lost 7 bases and the J gene lost 0 bases, with 7 bases spanning the gap. CDR3 loop: CASNFISGNTIYF. The CDR3 DNA sequence: TGTGCCAGCAACTTTATCTCTGGAAACACCATATATTTT.

V and J are TRBV6-5 and TRBJ1-6, with a weak D call TRBD1 (6 bases). The CDR3 length is 14 residues. Trimming took 10 bases from V and 3 from J, leaving 13 bases between them. Germline CDR1 MNHEY, CDR2 SVGAGI. The CDR3 DNA reads as TGTGCCATCCCGACAGGAGACTATAATTCACCCCTCCACTTT. This gives the protein CAIPTGDYNSPLHF.

The chain combines TRBV6-1 with TRBJ1-2, with a possible D match to TRBD1 (5 bases). V was clipped by 2 bases and J by 2 bases, with 12 bases between them. Germline V lookup: CDR1 MNHNS, CDR2 SASEGT. This CDR3 spans 15 amino acids. The CDR3 nucleotides are TGTGCCAGCAGTGAATCCCCCCCAGGGAACTATGGCTACACCTTC. Its protein product is CASSESPPGNYGYTF.

The chain combines TRBV5-1 with TRBJ2-5, with D possibly matching TRBD1 (6 bases). The CDR3 has 16 residues. CDR1 is SGHRS and CDR2 is YFSETQ in the germline V gene. Trimming shortened V by 3 bases and J by 0 bases, and 15 bases separated the two germline ends. This CDR3 reads CASSSQQTGNQETQYF. The CDR3 DNA reads TGCGCCAGCAGCTCTCAACAAACAGGGAACCAAGAGACCCAGTACTTC.

The V and J genes are TRBV28 and TRBJ2-1; TRBD2 might be the D (5 bases). The germline gives CDR1 MDHEN, CDR2 SYDVKM. The CDR3 is made up of 15 amino acids. The V and J ends lost 7 bases and 0 bases respectively, with 13 bases between them. The CDR3 nucleotides read TGTGCCAGCATTCCGGACTTGGGCTCCTACAATGAGCAGTTCTTC. It is translated as CASIPDLGSYNEQFF.

The DNA of the CDR3 is TGTGCCAGCAGTTTACCAGGGGGCGGAAACATTCAGTACTTC. Translated: CASSLPGGGNIQYF. V is TRBV28 and J is TRBJ2-4, with TRBD1 identical over 8 bases. CDR1 MDHEN and CDR2 SYDVKM come from the germline V gene. The V and J ends lost 2 bases and 6 bases, in that order; junction bases with no gene match: 3. CDR3 length: 14 residues.

The chain couples TRBV3-1 (or the pseudogene TRBV3-2) to TRBJ2-2; a possible D gene is TRBD2 (6 bases). Deletions cut 2 bases from V and 4 bases from J, with 11 bases between. This CDR3 region has 15 residues. The germline V gene has CDR1 LGHDT and CDR2 YNNKEL (reference sequence). The CDR3 bases are TGTGCCAGCAGCCAATCCGGGACTTCCACCGGGGAGCTGTTTTTT. This codes for CASSQSGTSTGELFF.

The rearrangement links TRBV11-1 to TRBJ2-7; the D gene is possibly TRBD1 (6 bases). The germline CDR1 and CDR2 sequences are SGHAT and FQDESV (reference sequence). The CDR3 has 12 amino acids. The germline V and J ends were trimmed by 5 bases and 6 bases, with 11 bases remaining between them. The CDR3 DNA reads TGTGCCAGCAGCCGAGGACAGTTCGAGCAGTACTTC. The encoded protein is CASSRGQFEQYF.

The table lists this clone with a few counts. This chain links TRBV3-1 (or the pseudogene TRBV3-2) with TRBJ2-2, with 11 bases fitting TRBD2. With 1 base clipped from V and 4 bases from J, the junction kept 8 bases outside the gene matches. CDR3 length equals 18 residues. From germline, CDR1 is LGHDT and CDR2 YNNKEL (reference sequence). For the CDR3, the DNA is TGTGCCAGCAGCCAAGGATACCCGGGACTAGCGGCCACCGGGGAGCTGTTTTTT. Translated: CASSQGYPGLAATGELFF.

V usage is TRBV13 and J usage is TRBJ2-7, with 9 positions matching TRBD1. J lost 0 bases, V lost 5 bases, and 14 bases had no gene match. Germline V gene data show CDR1 as PRHDT and CDR2 as FYEKMQ (reference sequence). There are 18 residues in the CDR3. This CDR3 reads CASSPSRRTGDLSYEQYF. CDR3 DNA: TGTGCCAGCAGCCCCTCAAGACGGACAGGGGACCTCTCCTACGAGCAGTACTTC.

V gene TRBV5-6 combines with J gene TRBJ1-3; D is perhaps TRBD1 (6 bases). The CDR3 totals 14 residues. Germline CDR1 is SGHDT and CDR2 is YYEEEE. The germline V and J ends were trimmed by 4 bases and 4 bases, with 12 bases remaining between them. This CDR3 is CASSPGTGGNTIYF. DNA for the CDR3: TGTGCCAGCAGCCCGGGCACAGGGGGAAACACCATATATTTT.

The chain recombines TRBV18 with TRBJ2-3; D call uncertain. Trimming stripped 2 bases from V and 1 base from J, with 7 bases between. CDR1 is KGHSH and CDR2 is LQKENI in the germline V gene. This CDR3 contains 14 residues. For the CDR3, the DNA is TGTGCCAGCTCACCATCAAGCGGCACAGATACGCAGTATTTT. It encodes CASSPSSGTDTQYF.

This chain links TRBV20-1 with TRBJ2-1, with a possible D match to TRBD2 (5 bases). The CDR3 contains 18 residues. V lost 3 bases, J lost 0 bases, and 21 bases lay in between. Germline V CDR1 and CDR2: DFQATT, SNEGSKA (reference sequence). The CDR3 loop reads CSASNGYVRRSSYNEQFF. For the CDR3, the DNA is TGCAGTGCTAGTAACGGTTACGTACGGAGGAGCTCCTACAATGAGCAGTTCTTC.

This chain connects TRBV19 to TRBJ2-2, with TRBD2 matching 7 bases. Germline trimming cut 7 bases from V and 1 base from J; bases unmatched to any gene: 3. CDR3 length: 14 amino acids. In germline, CDR1 is LNHDA, CDR2 SQIVND (reference sequence). CDR3: CASIGLGNTGELFF. CDR3 bases: TGTGCCAGTATCGGACTAGGGAACACCGGGGAGCTGTTTTTT. Full variable domain (remainder filled in from reference TRBV19 and TRBJ2-2): DGGITQSPKYLFRKEGQNVTLSCEQNLNHDAMYWYRQDPGQGLRLIYYSQIVNDFQKGDIAEGYSVSREKKESFPLTVTSAQKNPTAFYLCASIGLGNTGELFFGEGSRLTVL.

The chain links TRBV5-8 to TRBJ2-1; D uncertain. Germline V gene lookup returns CDR1 SGHTS and CDR2 YDEGEE. V lost 4 bases and J 1 base, leaving 12 bases between the germline ends. This CDR3 spans 15 amino acids. Written as DNA, the CDR3 is TGTGCCAGCAGCCTGGAGCTCCCATCCTACAATGAGCAGTTCTTC. Amino acid sequence: CASSLELPSYNEQFF.

V and J are TRBV28 and TRBJ1-4, with 7 bases aligning to TRBD1. The germline gives CDR1 MDHEN, CDR2 SYDVKM. With 7 bases clipped from V and 8 bases from J, the junction kept 7 bases outside the gene matches. This CDR3 region has 13 residues. Here the CDR3 reads CASTTGSNEKLFF. DNA of the CDR3: TGTGCCAGCACGACAGGGAGTAACGAAAAACTGTTTTTT.

This clone has just a few counts. The chain uses TRBV15 and TRBJ1-2; a possible D gene is TRBD1 (5 bases). The CDR3 totals 14 residues. V was pared by 0 bases and J by 4 bases, with 9 bases between. Germline CDR1 and CDR2: LNHNV and YYDKDF (reference sequence). The CDR3 spells CATSRDRDPYGYTF. In DNA, the CDR3 is TGTGCCACCAGCAGAGACAGGGATCCCTATGGCTACACCTTC.